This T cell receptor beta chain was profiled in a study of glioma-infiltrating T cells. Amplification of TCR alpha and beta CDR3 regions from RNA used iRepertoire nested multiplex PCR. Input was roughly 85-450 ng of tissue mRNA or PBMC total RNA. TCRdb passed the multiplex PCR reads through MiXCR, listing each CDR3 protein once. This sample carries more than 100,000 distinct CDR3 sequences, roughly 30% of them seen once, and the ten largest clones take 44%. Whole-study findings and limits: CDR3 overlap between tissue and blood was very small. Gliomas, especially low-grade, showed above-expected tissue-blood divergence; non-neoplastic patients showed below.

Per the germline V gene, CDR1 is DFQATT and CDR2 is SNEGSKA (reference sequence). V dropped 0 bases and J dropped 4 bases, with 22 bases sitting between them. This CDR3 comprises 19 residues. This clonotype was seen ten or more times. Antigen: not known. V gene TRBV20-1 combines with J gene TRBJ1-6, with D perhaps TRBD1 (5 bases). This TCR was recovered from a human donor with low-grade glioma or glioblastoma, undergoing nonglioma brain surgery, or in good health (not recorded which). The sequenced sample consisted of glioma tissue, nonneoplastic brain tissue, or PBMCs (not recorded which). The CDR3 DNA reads TGCAGTGCTAGAGACCAACCATCCGGGACTGGAAGATATAATTCACCCCTCCACTTT. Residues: CSARDQPSGTGRYNSPLHF.